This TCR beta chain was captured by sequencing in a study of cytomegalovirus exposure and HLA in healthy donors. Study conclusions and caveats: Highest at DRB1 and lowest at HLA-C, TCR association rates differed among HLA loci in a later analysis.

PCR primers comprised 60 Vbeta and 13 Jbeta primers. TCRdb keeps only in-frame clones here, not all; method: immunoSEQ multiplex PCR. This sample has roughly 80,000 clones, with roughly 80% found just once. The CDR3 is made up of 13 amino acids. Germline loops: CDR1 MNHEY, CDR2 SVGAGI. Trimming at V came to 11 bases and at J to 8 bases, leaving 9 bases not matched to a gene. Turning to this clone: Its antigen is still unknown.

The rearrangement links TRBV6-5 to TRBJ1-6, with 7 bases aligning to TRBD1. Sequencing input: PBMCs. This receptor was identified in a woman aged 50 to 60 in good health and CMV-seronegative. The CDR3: CAGATGSDSPLHF. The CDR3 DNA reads TGTGCCGGCGCGACAGGGTCGGATTCACCCCTCCACTTT.